This T cell receptor beta chain was captured by sequencing in a study of T cells in Graves' hyperthyroidism and ophthalmopathy. Template material for amplifying TCR beta CDR3 regions consisted of RNA transcripts. The TCR CDR3 first-round RT-PCR relied on the HTBI primer set. TCRdb itself ran the multiplex PCR reads through MiXCR, one entry per CDR3 protein. The sample shows approximately 480,000 distinct CDR3 sequences, more than 20% of them seen only once. The germline V gene encodes CDR1 SEHNR and CDR2 FQNEAQ (reference sequence). The CDR3 runs 12 residues. V was trimmed by 3 bases and J by 7 bases, leaving 6 bases between them. This clonotype has a handful of counts. Orbital computed tomography, thyroid ultrasound, serum thyroxine and TRAb, and clinical symptoms together informed the diagnoses.

The sequencing input was blood. The gene calls are TRBV7-9 and TRBJ2-2; D call uncertain. The TCR originated in a man aged 18 to 30 with Graves' hyperthyroidism. The CDR3 DNA reads TGTGCCAGCAGCTTCAGTCTCGGGGAGCTGTTTTTT. Its translation is CASSFSLGELFF.